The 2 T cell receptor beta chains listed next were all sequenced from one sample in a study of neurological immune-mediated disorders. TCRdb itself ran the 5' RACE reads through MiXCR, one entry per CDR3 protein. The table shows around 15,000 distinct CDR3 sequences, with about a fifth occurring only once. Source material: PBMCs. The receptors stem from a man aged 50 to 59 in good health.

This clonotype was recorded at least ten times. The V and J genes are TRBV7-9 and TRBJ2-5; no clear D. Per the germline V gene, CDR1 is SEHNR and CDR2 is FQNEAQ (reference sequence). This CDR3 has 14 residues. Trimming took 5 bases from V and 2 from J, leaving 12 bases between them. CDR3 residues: CASSPKDLQETQYF. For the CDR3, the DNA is TGTGCCAGCAGCCCCAAGGACCTGCAAGAGACCCAGTACTTC.

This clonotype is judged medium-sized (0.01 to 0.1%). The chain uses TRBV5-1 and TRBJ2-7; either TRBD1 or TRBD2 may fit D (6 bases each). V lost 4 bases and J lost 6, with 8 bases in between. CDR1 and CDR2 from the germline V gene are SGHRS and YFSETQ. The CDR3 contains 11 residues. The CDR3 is CASSGGREQYF. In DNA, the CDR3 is TGCGCCAGCAGCGGGGGGCGCGAGCAGTACTTC.